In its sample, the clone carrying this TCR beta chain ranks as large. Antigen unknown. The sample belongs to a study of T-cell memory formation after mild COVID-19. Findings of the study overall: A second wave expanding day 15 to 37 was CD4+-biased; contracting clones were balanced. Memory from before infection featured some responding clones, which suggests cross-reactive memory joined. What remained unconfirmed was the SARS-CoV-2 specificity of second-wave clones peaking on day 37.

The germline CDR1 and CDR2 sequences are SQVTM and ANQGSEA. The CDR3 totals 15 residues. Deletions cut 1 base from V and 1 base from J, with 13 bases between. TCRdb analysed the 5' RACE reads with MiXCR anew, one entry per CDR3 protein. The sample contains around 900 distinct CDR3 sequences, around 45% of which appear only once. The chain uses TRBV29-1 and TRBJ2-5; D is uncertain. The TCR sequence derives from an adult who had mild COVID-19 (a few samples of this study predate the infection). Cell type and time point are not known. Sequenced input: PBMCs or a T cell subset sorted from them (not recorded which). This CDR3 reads CSVEADPGIQETQYF. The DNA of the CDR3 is TGCAGCGTTGAAGCGGACCCTGGGATCCAAGAGACCCAGTACTTC.